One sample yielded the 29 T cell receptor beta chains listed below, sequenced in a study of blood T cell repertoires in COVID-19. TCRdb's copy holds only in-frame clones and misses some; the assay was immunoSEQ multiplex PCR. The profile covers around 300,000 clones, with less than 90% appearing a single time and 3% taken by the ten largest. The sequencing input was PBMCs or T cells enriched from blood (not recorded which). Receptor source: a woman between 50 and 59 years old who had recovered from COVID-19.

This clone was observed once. CDR3 protein: CASSLAGDYGYTF. The CDR3 DNA is TGTGCCAGCAGTTTGGCAGGGGACTATGGCTACACCTTC. The rearrangement joins TRBV6-1 to TRBJ1-2, with D perhaps TRBD1 (6 bases). The length of the CDR3 is 13 residues. Germline V gives CDR1 MNHNS, CDR2 SASEGT. V was pared by 5 bases and J by 3 bases, with 10 bases between.

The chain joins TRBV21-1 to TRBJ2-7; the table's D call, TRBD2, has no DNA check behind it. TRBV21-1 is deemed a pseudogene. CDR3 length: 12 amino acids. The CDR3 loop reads CASRWDFYEQYF. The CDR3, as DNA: TGTGCCAGCAGATGGGACTTCTACGAGCAGTACTTC.

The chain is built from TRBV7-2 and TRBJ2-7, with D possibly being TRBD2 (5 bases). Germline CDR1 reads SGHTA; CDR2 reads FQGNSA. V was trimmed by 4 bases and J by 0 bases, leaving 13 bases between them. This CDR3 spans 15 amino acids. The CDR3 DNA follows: TGTGCCAGCAGCTCCCAAGCGGCCAACTCCTACGAGCAGTACTTC. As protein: CASSSQAANSYEQYF.

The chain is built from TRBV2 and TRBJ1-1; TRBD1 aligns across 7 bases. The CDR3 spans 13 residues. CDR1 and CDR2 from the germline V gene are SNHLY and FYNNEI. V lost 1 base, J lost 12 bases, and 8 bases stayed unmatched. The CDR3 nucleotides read TGTGCCAGCAGTGAAGAAAGTACAGGGGAGTCTTTCTTT. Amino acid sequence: CASSEESTGESFF.

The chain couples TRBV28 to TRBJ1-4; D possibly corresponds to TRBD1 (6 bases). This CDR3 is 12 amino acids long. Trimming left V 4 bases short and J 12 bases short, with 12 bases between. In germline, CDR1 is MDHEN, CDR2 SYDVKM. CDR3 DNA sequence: TGTGCCAGCAGTTCGCCGACAGGCCAACTGTTTTTT. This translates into CASSSPTGQLFF.

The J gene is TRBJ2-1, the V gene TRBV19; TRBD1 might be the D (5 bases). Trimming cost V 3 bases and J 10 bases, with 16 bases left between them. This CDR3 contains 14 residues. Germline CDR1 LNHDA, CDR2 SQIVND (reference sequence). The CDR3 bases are TGTGCCAGTAGTATCCACACTGACAGAAGCGAGCAGTTCTTC. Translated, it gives CASSIHTDRSEQFF.

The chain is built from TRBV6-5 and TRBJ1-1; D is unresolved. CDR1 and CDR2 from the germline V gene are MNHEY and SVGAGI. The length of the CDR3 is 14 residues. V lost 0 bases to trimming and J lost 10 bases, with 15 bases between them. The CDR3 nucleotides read TGTGCCAGCAGTTACTCCGGGGTCTCCCGGGGAGCTTTCTTT. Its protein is CASSYSGVSRGAFF.

The CDR3 DNA is TGTGCCAGCAGCCCGGACTCGCGCGGAGAGACCCAGTACTTC. It encodes CASSPDSRGETQYF. The V call is TRBV7-2, the J call TRBJ2-5; maybe TRBD2 (5 bases). The CDR3 length is 14 residues. Per the germline V gene, CDR1 is SGHTA and CDR2 is FQGNSA. Trimming pared 5 bases from V and 4 bases from J, leaving 14 bases between.

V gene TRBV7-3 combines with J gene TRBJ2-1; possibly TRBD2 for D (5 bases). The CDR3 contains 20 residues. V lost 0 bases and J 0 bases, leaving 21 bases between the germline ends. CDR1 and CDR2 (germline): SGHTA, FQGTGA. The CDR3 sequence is CASSLTKGQRITSSYNEQFF. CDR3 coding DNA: TGTGCCAGCAGCTTAACAAAGGGCCAGAGAATAACTAGCTCCTACAATGAGCAGTTCTTC.

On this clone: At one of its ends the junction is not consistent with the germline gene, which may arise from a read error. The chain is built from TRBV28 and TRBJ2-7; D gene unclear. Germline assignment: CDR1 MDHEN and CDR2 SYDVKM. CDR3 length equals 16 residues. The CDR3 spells CASSLHQMAISHEQYF. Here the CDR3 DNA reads TGTGCCAGCAGTTTACACCAAATGGCAATCTCCCACGAGCAGTACTTC.

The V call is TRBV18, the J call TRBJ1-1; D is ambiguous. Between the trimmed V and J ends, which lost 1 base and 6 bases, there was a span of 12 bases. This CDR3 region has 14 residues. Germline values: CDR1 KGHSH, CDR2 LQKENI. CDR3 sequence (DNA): TGTGCCAGCTCACCACTGATCGAGGGATCTGAAGCTTTCTTT. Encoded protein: CASSPLIEGSEAFF.

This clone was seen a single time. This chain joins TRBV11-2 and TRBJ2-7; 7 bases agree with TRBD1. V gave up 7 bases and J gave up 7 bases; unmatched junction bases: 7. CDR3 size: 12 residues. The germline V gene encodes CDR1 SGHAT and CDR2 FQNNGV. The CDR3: CASTTDRDEQYF. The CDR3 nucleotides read TGTGCCAGCACAACCGACAGGGATGAGCAGTACTTC.

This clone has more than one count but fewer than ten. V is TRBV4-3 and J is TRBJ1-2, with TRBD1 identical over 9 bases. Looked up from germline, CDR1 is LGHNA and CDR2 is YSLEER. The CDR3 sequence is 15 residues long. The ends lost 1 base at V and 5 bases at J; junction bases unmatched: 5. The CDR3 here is CASSQVYRGQYGYTF. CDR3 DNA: TGCGCCAGCAGCCAAGTTTACAGGGGGCAGTATGGCTACACCTTC.

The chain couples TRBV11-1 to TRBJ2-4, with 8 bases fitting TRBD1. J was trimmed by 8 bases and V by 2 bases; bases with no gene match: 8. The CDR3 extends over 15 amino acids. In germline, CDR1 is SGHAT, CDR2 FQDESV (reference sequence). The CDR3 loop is CASSLSGQAGDIQYF. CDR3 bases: TGTGCCAGCAGCTTATCGGGACAGGCAGGGGACATTCAGTACTTC.

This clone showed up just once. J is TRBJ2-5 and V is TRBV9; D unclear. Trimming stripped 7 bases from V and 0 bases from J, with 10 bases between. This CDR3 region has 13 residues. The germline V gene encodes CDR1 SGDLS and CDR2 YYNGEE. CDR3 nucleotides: TGTGCCAGCGGGCGCTGGGACCAAGAGACCCAGTACTTC. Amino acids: CASGRWDQETQYF.

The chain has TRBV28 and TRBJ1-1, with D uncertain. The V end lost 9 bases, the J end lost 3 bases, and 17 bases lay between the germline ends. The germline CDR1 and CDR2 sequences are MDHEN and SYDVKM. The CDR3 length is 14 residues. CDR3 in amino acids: CASIQQSGDTEAFF. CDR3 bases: TGTGCCAGTATACAGCAATCCGGGGACACTGAAGCTTTCTTT.

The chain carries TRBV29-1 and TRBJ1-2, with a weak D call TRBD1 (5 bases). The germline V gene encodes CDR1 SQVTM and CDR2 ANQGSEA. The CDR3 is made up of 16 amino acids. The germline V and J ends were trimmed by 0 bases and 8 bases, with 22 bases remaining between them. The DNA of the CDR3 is TGCAGCGTTGAAGAAGGACCGAGGCAGGGTGTAAGGGGCTACACCTTC. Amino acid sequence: CSVEEGPRQGVRGYTF.

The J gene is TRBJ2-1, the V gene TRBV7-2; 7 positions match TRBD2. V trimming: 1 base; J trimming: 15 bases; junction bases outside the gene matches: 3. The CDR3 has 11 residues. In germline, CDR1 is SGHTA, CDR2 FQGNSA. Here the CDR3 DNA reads TGTGCCAGCAGCTTAGTACTAGCGCCGTTCTTC. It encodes CASSLVLAPFF. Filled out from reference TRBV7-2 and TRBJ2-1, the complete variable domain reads GAGVSQSPSNKVTEKGKDVELRCDPISGHTALYWYRQSLGQGLEFLIYFQGNSAPDKSGLPSDRFSAERTGGSVSTLTIQRTQQEDSAVYLCASSLVLAPFFGPGTRLTVL.

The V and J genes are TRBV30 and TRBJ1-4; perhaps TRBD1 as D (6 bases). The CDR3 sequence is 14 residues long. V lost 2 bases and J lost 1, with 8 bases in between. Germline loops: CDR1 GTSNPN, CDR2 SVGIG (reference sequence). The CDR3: CAWSTGITNEKLFF. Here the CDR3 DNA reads TGTGCCTGGAGTACAGGGATAACTAATGAAAAACTGTTTTTT.

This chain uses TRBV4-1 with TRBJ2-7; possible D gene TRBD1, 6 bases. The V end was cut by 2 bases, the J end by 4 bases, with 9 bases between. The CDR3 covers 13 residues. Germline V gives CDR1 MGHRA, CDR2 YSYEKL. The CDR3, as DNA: TGCGCCAGCAGCCAAAACAGGGAGTACGAGCAGTACTTC. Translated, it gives CASSQNREYEQYF.

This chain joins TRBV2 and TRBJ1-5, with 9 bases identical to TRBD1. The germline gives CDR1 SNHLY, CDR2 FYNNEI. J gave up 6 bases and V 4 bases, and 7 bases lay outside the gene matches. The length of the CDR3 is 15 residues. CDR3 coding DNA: TGTGCCAGCAGTGGAGGGACAGGGTGGAGTCAGCCCCAGCATTTT. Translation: CASSGGTGWSQPQHF.

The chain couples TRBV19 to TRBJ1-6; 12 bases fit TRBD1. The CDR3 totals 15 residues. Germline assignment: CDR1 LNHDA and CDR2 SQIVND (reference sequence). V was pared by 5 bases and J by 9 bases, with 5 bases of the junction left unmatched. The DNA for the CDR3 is TGTGCCAGTAGTCGGGACAGGGGGCGGACTTCACCCCTCCACTTT. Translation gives CASSRDRGRTSPLHF.

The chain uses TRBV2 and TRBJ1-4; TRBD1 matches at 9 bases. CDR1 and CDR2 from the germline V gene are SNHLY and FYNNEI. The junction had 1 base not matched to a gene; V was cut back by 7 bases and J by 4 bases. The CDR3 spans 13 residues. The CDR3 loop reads CASKGQGNEKLFF. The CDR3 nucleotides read TGTGCCAGCAAGGGACAGGGTAATGAAAAACTGTTTTTT. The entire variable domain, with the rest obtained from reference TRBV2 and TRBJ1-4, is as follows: EPEVTQTPSHQVTQMGQEVILRCVPISNHLYFYWYRQILGQKVEFLVSFYNNEISEKSEIFDDQFSVERPDGSNFTLKIRSTKLEDSAMYFCASKGQGNEKLFFGSGTQLSVL.

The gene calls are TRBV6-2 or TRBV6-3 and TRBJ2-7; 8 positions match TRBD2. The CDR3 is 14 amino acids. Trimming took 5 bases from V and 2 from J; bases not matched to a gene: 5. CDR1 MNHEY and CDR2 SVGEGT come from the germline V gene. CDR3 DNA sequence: TGTGCCAGCAGTCGGACAGCGGGGGCCTACGAGCAGTACTTC. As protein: CASSRTAGAYEQYF.

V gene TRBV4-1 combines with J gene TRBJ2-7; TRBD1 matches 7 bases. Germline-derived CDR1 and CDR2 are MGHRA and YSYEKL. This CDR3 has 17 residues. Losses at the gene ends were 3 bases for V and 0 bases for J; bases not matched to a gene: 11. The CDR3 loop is CASSQNPPGQRSYEQYF. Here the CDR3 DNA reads TGCGCCAGCAGCCAGAATCCTCCGGGACAGCGCTCCTACGAGCAGTACTTC.

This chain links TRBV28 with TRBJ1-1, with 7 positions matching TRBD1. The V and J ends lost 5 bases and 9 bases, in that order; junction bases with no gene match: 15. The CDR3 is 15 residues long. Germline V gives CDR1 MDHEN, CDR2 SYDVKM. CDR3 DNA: TGTGCCAGCAGTCTGCCCTCAGGGGGTAAGGAAAAAGCTTTCTTT. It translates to CASSLPSGGKEKAFF.

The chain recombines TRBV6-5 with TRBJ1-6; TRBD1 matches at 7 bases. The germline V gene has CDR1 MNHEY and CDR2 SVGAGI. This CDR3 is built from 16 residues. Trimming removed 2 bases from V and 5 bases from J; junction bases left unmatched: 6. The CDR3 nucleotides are TGTGCCAGCAGTTACGCAAACAGGGGCGATAATTCACCCCTCCACTTT. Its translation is CASSYANRGDNSPLHF.

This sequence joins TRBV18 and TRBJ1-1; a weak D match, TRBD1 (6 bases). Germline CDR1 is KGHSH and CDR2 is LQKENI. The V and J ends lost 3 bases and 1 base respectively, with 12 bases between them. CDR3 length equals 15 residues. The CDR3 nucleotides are TGTGCCAGCTCACCGGACAGCTTGAAGAACACTGAAGCTTTCTTT. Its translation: CASSPDSLKNTEAFF.

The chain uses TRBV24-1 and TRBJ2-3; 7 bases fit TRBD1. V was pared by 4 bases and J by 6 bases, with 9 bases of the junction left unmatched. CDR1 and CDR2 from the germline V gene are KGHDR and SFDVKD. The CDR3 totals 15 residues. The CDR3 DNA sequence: TGTGCCACCAGTGACACAGGGGCCAGGGGTGATACGCAGTATTTT. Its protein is CATSDTGARGDTQYF.